This T cell receptor beta chain appears in the sequencing data of a study of blood T cell repertoires in COVID-19. Study details: Samples representing acute and convalescent COVID-19 were sourced from the United States, Italy and Spain.

TCRdb keeps only in-frame clones here, not all; method: immunoSEQ multiplex PCR. Of fewer than 250,000 clones listed, roughly 84% are singletons. Ages ranged from about 18 to 89 years, with residence in 24 US areas. Participant reports of clinical history set cohort assignment. Symptom resolution, clearance, or two negative PCRs marked donors in Cohort 3 as recovered. This sequence originates from a woman aged 40 to 50 who had recovered from COVID-19. Material: PBMCs or T cells enriched from blood (not recorded which).

This CDR3 is CAWSVLPVEQFF. The CDR3 region has the DNA TGTGCCTGGAGTGTACTGCCGGTCGAGCAGTTCTTC. The chain recombines TRBV30 with TRBJ2-1; D unclear. Between the trimmed V and J ends, which lost 0 bases and 10 bases, there was a span of 10 bases. This CDR3 has 12 residues. Per the germline V gene, CDR1 is GTSNPN and CDR2 is SVGIG (reference sequence).